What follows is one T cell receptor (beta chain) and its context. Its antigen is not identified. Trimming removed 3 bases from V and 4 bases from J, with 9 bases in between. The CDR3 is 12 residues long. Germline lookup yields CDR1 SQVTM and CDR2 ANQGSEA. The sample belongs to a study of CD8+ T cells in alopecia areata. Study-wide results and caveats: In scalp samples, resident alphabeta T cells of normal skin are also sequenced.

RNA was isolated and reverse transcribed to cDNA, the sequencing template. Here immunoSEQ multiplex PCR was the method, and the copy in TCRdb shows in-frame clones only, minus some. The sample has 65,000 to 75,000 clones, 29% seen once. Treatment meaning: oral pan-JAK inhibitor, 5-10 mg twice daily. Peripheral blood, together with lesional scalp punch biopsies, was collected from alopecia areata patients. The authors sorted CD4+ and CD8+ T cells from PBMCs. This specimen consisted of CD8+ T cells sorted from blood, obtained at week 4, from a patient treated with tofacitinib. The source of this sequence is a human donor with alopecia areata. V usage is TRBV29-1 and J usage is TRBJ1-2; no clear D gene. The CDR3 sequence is CSVEAGIYGYTF. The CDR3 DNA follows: TGCAGCGTTGAGGCAGGAATCTATGGCTACACCTTC.